This paragraph covers one T cell receptor beta chain sequence. The data belong to a study of T and B cells in COVID-19 patients. For the study at large: COVID-19 patients gave peripheral blood either during active infection or after recovery.

Germline values: CDR1 SGHDT, CDR2 YYEEEE. Trimming pared 4 bases from V and 1 base from J, leaving 8 bases between. This CDR3 has 13 amino acids. Multiplex PCR with BIOMED2 TRB-A/B primer pools amplified TRB rearrangements. TCRdb processed the multiplex PCR reads anew with MiXCR; each CDR3 protein has one entry. This table holds 7,500 to 9,500 distinct CDR3 sequences, approximately 33% found once. TRB was amplified from about 260-540 ng of blood genomic DNA. Sequencing was performed on blood. This receptor was taken from a human donor who had recovered from COVID-19. V and J are TRBV5-6 and TRBJ1-1; D gene ambiguous. This chain's CDR3 is CASSLLQNTEAFF. The CDR3 DNA follows: TGTGCCAGCAGCCTTCTGCAGAACACTGAAGCTTTCTTT.